This T cell receptor beta chain is from a study of blood T cell repertoires in COVID-19 (TCRdb year 2020). In the study overall: Samples covering the acute and convalescent phases of COVID-19 were provided by collaborators in the United States, Italy and Spain. The prospective study material was composed of cDNA or gDNA derived from T cells, B-cell-depleted T cells, or PBMCs. The dataset comprised deeply sampled blood TCRbeta repertoires from subjects exposed to, actively infected with, or recovered from COVID-19. A freely available public database, intended as a resource for researchers studying the immune response to SARS-CoV-2, is where the repertoires were released. Samples were obtained from the ongoing ImmuneRACE study (first 160 participants) and from about 1,300 subjects provided by 6 global collaborators. Sample metadata almost always included a de-identified subject ID, COVID-19 status, age in years and sex. Where HLA class I and class II types were available, the types were taken from metadata supplied by the sample provider, not from assay-based typing. Broader findings and caveats from the paper: Clinical and demographic metadata were provided uncurated, with the amount varying by source and participant.

Of note for this clone: What antigen it recognizes has not been identified. Base-call qualities are not available, and no considerably larger clone is one nucleotide away.

Participants in the prospective study were aged roughly 18 to 89 years, lived in about two dozen United States geographic areas, and enrolled through a virtual design. To assign participants to cohorts, the prospective study relied on clinical history that participants themselves reported in a screening survey and a study questionnaire. ImmuneRACE Cohort 3 recovered participants were defined by two consecutive negative NP/OP PCR tests, healthcare professional clearance, or symptom resolution. In the prospective study, mobile phlebotomists collected whole blood, serum and a nasopharyngeal or oropharyngeal swab from each participant. Over a roughly 2-month period, participants in the prospective study had the option of providing additional blood draws and questionnaires. Before DNA extraction, prospective study blood samples were shipped either frozen or at room temperature. TCRbeta CDR3 regions were amplified from genomic DNA using the immunoSEQ Assay, a bias-controlled multiplex PCR. The study's processing was this. The number of nucleated cells in each sample was estimated from the amplification of reference gene primers within the assay. To quantify the absolute abundance of each unique TCRbeta CDR3 rearrangement, sequence reads were collapsed and filtered. For each sample, productive Simpson clonality was calculated as the square root of Simpson's diversity index across productive rearrangements. What TCRdb holds here is the immuneACCESS table cut down to in-frame rearrangements. Part of the clones is not present; checked against another copy, under half of the missing clones reflect an unresolved V gene, and the others are unexplained. V, J and clone size reflect that table, while D and trimming were determined from the DNA. This sample holds 450,000 to 500,000 clones; roughly 87% were observed only once. Around 0.64% of the sample goes to the ten largest clones.

The specimen sequenced was PBMCs or T cells enriched from blood (not recorded which). The sequence was obtained from a young woman who had recovered from COVID-19.

The DNA reads TGTGCCAGCAGTGAGGGACTAGCCCATATGGTGTACCAAGAGACCCAGTACTTC. Its protein is CASSEGLAHMVYQETQYF. The chain was built from TRBV2 and TRBJ2-5; TRBD2 aligns with 9 central bases. The CDR3 sequence holds 18 residues, the cysteine and phenylalanine included. CDR3 DNA is the only sequence kept; it has 54 bases, read in frame from the first base. As encoded in the germline V gene, CDR1 is SNHLY while CDR2 is FYNNEI. V has 3 bases trimmed and J has 0 bases trimmed; junction bases matching no gene number 11. When the CDR3 is completed using the reference TRBV2 and TRBJ2-5 genes on either side, the full variable domain is EPEVTQTPSHQVTQMGQEVILRCVPISNHLYFYWYRQILGQKVEFLVSFYNNEISEKSEIFDDQFSVERPDGSNFTLKIRSTKLEDSAMYFCASSEGLAHMVYQETQYFGPGTRLLVL.